This T cell receptor (beta chain) was profiled in a study of T cell responses to AZD1222 COVID-19 vaccine. Study conclusions and caveats: Variant regions that are unmutated are reportedly the target of nearly half of spike-specific TCRs. At baseline, seropositivity was found in only six or seven AZD1222 recipients. The donors showed a predominance of white British ancestry and of females, with possible underestimation of clonal diversity.

V shed 2 bases and J shed 1 base, with 11 bases lying between them. CDR3 length: 15 amino acids. Germline V gene data show CDR1 as KGHSH and CDR2 as LQKENI. Turning to this clone: Its antigen is not identified.

Method: immunoSEQ multiplex PCR; TCRdb's copy keeps in-frame clones and lacks some. Of about 100,000 clones listed, 80% to 90% are singletons. J is TRBJ1-1 and V is TRBV18; no definite D call. This TCR was recovered from an adult in good health. This specimen was peripheral blood, taken on day 0 of MenACWY control vaccination. The CDR3 coding sequence is TGTGCCAGCTCACCAGGGTCCCGACAGAACACTGAAGCTTTCTTT. Translating it yields CASSPGSRQNTEAFF.